This passage covers 11 T cell receptor beta chains from one sample sequenced in a study of shared clonotypes between healthy human individuals. Only in-frame clones appear in the TCRdb table, and some are missing; sequencing was by immunoSEQ multiplex PCR. The sample carries 2 million to 2.5 million clones, approximately 94% recorded once. Sequencing used naive CD4+ T cells sorted from blood. Specified subset: CD45RA+ positively selected. The receptors come from a man younger than 30 in good health.

The gene calls are TRBV20-1 and TRBJ1-1, with D unclear. The CDR3 is made up of 10 amino acids. Germline assignment: CDR1 DFQATT and CDR2 SNEGSKA (reference sequence). The CDR3 here is CRSGLTEAFF. Written as DNA, the CDR3 is TGCAGATCCGGGTTGACTGAAGCTTTCTTT.

The V gene is TRBV6-1, the J gene TRBJ1-4; unclear D gene. This CDR3 region has 14 residues. Germline CDR1 and CDR2: MNHNS and SASEGT. V was pared by 8 bases and J by 0 bases, with 10 bases between. CDR3 nucleotide sequence: TGTGCCAGCGCTTCATTTCCAACTAATGAAAAACTGTTTTTT. This translates into CASASFPTNEKLFF.

The V gene is TRBV6-1, the J gene TRBJ1-2; tentatively, D is TRBD1 (6 bases). The germline V and J ends were trimmed by 4 bases and 2 bases, with 8 bases remaining between them. The CDR3 has 13 amino acids. Germline-derived CDR1 and CDR2 are MNHNS and SASEGT. The CDR3 is CASSVGGNYGYTF. The CDR3 DNA is TGTGCCAGCAGTGTCGGGGGCAACTATGGCTACACCTTC.

The CDR3 DNA reads TGCGCCAGCAGCCAAAACCCGGGACAGCTGAACACTGAAGCTTTCTTT. Residues: CASSQNPGQLNTEAFF. The chain links TRBV4-1 to TRBJ1-1; 7 positions match TRBD1. Germline lookup yields CDR1 MGHRA and CDR2 YSYEKL. Trimming removed 2 bases from V and 0 bases from J; junction bases left unmatched: 6. The CDR3 is 16 residues long.

J is TRBJ2-1 and V is TRBV7-8, with TRBD1 matching over 9 bases. With 0 bases clipped from V and 14 bases from J, the junction kept 11 bases outside the gene matches. The CDR3 contains 15 residues. Per germline, CDR1 SGHVS and CDR2 FQNEAQ. The CDR3 sequence is CASSLASDRGSIEFF. CDR3 nucleotides: TGTGCCAGCAGCTTAGCATCCGACAGGGGGTCCATTGAGTTCTTC.

The chain couples TRBV6-1 to TRBJ1-5, with 8 bases that match TRBD1. Germline loops: CDR1 MNHNS, CDR2 SASEGT. The trim removed 1 base at V and 2 bases at J, leaving 1 base unmatched. The CDR3 is made up of 15 amino acids. The CDR3 coding sequence is TGTGCCAGCAGTGAAGAGACAGGGGGCAATCAGCCCCAGCATTTT. Protein product: CASSEETGGNQPQHF.

This clone has just one count. This chain links TRBV5-4 with TRBJ2-7, with 8 bases lining up with TRBD2. With 0 bases clipped from V and 4 bases from J, the junction kept 12 bases outside the gene matches. This CDR3 is 17 amino acids long. The germline gives CDR1 SGHNT, CDR2 YYREEE (reference sequence). In nucleotides, the CDR3 is TGTGCCAGCAGCTTGGCCGGGCTCGGTAGCGGGGCTTACGAGCAGTACTTC. This sequence encodes CASSLAGLGSGAYEQYF.

The chain employs TRBV6-5 and TRBJ2-1; D call uncertain. Trimming stripped 6 bases from V and 7 bases from J, with 10 bases between. Germline CDR1 MNHEY, CDR2 SVGAGI. CDR3 length: 12 amino acids. CDR3 DNA sequence: TGTGCCAGCAGAACGACGGTAAATGAGCAGTTCTTC. Encoded protein: CASRTTVNEQFF.

The chain joins TRBV9 to TRBJ1-2; TRBD1 matches 11 bases. The CDR3 loop spans 16 amino acids. The germline V gene encodes CDR1 SGDLS and CDR2 YYNGEE. V shed 0 bases, J shed 0 bases, and the junction held 1 base outside the gene matches. The CDR3 is CASSVGTGGPNYGYTF. The CDR3 bases are TGTGCCAGCAGCGTAGGGACAGGGGGCCCTAACTATGGCTACACCTTC.

V and J are TRBV28 and TRBJ1-4; TRBD1 matches 8 bases. The CDR3 contains 14 residues. V dropped 7 bases and J dropped 5; count of bases not matched to a gene: 6. In germline, CDR1 is MDHEN, CDR2 SYDVKM. The CDR3 region is CASTGDRGNEKLFF. The CDR3 coding sequence is TGTGCCAGCACCGGCGACAGGGGAAATGAAAAACTGTTTTTT. The full variable domain, its missing parts supplied by reference TRBV28 and TRBJ1-4, is DVKVTQSSRYLVKRTGEKVFLECVQDMDHENMFWYRQDPGLGLRLIYFSYDVKMKEKGDIPEGYSVSREKKERFSLILESASTNQTSMYLCASTGDRGNEKLFFGSGTQLSVL.

This sequence joins TRBV6-1 and TRBJ2-7; D perhaps matches TRBD2 (6 bases). CDR1 and CDR2 from the germline V gene are MNHNS and SASEGT. This CDR3 has 14 amino acids. Trimming stripped 7 bases from V and 0 bases from J, with 13 bases between. In nucleotides, the CDR3 is TGTGCCAGCAAGGACTACCCTACCTCCTACGAGCAGTACTTC. This encodes CASKDYPTSYEQYF.